This is a list of T cell receptor beta chains from one sample in a study of blood T cell repertoires in COVID-19. Assay used: immunoSEQ multiplex PCR; TCRdb lists only in-frame clones, some missing. The sample lists under 250,000 clones, about 94% occurring once. The sample taken for sequencing was peripheral blood. Receptors originate from a man aged 55 to 70 with COVID-19, enrolled during active disease. CDR3s include the opening cysteine and the closing phenylalanine or tryptophan. D genes are given only for firm matches. Clone size is not always given. Where it is, it says once, few, many or a class for expanded clones.

clone_size,d_call,j_call,v_call,cdr3_length,cdr3_nt,cdr3_aa
-,-,TRBJ2-1,TRBV7-3,12,TGTGCCAGCAGCTTAACGAGGCATGAGCAGTTCTTC,CASSLTRHEQFF
few,TRBD2,TRBJ2-1,TRBV7-9,13,TGTGCCAGCAGCTCTCTAGCGGCGAGTGAGCAGTTCTTC,CASSSLAASEQFF
-,TRBD2,TRBJ2-1,TRBV5-4,15,TGTGCCAGCAGCCCGAGCGGGACGGGTAAAAATGAGCAGTTCTTC,CASSPSGTGKNEQFF
-,TRBD2,TRBJ2-2,TRBV7-6,16,TGTGCCAGCAGCTTAGCGTCTAGCGGGAGGGCCGGGGAGCTGTTTTTT,CASSLASSGRAGELFF
once,-,TRBJ1-1,TRBV6-5,13,TGTGCCAGCAGTTTAACAGGGATCTCTGAAGCTTTCTTT,CASSLTGISEAFF
-,-,TRBJ2-7,TRBV3-1/TRBV3-2,12,TGTGCCAGCAGCCAAGATATGAGCGAGCAGTACTTC,CASSQDMSEQYF
-,TRBD1,TRBJ1-5,TRBV28,15,TGTGCCAGCAGTTTTGGACAGGTTTACAATCAGCCCCAGCATTTT,CASSFGQVYNQPQHF
-,-,TRBJ1-6,TRBV12-3/TRBV12-4,12,TGTGCCAGCCGCGGCAGCAATTCACCCCTCCACTTT,CASRGSNSPLHF
-,TRBD1,TRBJ2-7,TRBV12-3/TRBV12-4,12,TGTGCCAGCAGCCCGGGACAGAACGAGCAGTACTTC,CASSPGQNEQYF
-,-,TRBJ1-2,TRBV6-6,11,TGTGCCAGCAGTTACCGGGGAGGCTACACCTTC,CASSYRGGYTF
-,TRBD1,TRBJ1-2,TRBV28,13,TGTGCCAGCCTGCAGGGGGCATCAGATGGCTACACCTTC,CASLQGASDGYTF